The 5 T cell receptor beta chains listed next were all sequenced from one sample in a study of shared clonotypes between healthy human individuals (dated by TCRdb to about 2020). To prepare the library, the immunoSEQ multiplex PCR assay was applied. Held by TCRdb, this immuneACCESS table contains in-frame sequences only and omits some clones. Under half of the omission traces to an unresolved V gene where checked; the cause of the rest is unknown. This sample is represented by almost 700,000 clones; around 90% of them were singletons. Roughly 22% of the sample goes to the ten largest clones. CD8 naive samples were CD45RO-negative cells positively selected for CCR7, giving a CD45RA+CCR7+ population that excluded TemRA cells. Sequenced: naive CD8+ T cells sorted from blood. The cell subset or site label, read with the paper, signifies: CD45RA+CCR7+. The receptors stem from a young man in good health.

The rearrangement uses TRBV9 and TRBJ2-1; the D gene is possibly TRBD1 (6 bases). V lost 2 bases, J lost 10 bases, and 16 bases lay in between. CDR1 is SGDLS and CDR2 is YYNGEE in the germline V gene. The CDR3 runs 14 residues. The CDR3 is CASSVHRTGTEQFF. The CDR3 nucleotides are TGTGCCAGCAGCGTCCATAGGACCGGGACAGAGCAGTTCTTC.

The rearrangement joins TRBV30 to TRBJ2-7, with TRBD1 matching over 7 bases. J was trimmed by 4 bases and V by 5 bases; bases with no gene match: 11. CDR1 GTSNPN and CDR2 SVGIG come from the germline V gene (reference sequence). The CDR3 runs to 14 residues. The CDR3 region has the DNA TGTGCCTGGCAGCCGGCAGGGGGATTTTACGAGCAGTACTTC. Translation gives CAWQPAGGFYEQYF.

As concerns this clone: Different DNA sequences within this sample yield the same CDR3. CDR3 coding DNA: TGTGCCAGCAGCTTAGGGCTCCAAGAGACCCAGTACTTC. Its protein product is CASSLGLQETQYF. The rearrangement uses TRBV7-9 and TRBJ2-5, with D unclear. This CDR3 has 13 residues. Germline loops: CDR1 SEHNR, CDR2 FQNEAQ (reference sequence). Trimming left V 1 base short and J 1 base short, with 4 bases between.

This clone was found a few times. J is TRBJ2-5 and V is TRBV27; 8 bases align to TRBD1. CDR1 is MNHEY and CDR2 is SMNVEV in the germline V gene (reference sequence). The CDR3 spans 15 residues. The V gene end was trimmed by 0 bases and the J gene end by 4 bases; junction bases not matched to a gene: 4. CDR3 coding DNA: TGTGCCAGCAGTTTATCGCAGGGGGCTATAGAGACCCAGTACTTC. Translated: CASSLSQGAIETQYF.

The chain recombines TRBV29-1 with TRBJ2-6; 9 nucleotides align to TRBD1. The length of the CDR3 is 12 residues. Germline V lookup: CDR1 SQVTM, CDR2 ANQGSEA. Germline trimming cut 7 bases from V and 7 bases from J; bases unmatched to any gene: 2. The CDR3 DNA follows: TGCAGCGCGGGACAGGGAGCCAACGTCCTGACTTTC. Its translation: CSAGQGANVLTF.